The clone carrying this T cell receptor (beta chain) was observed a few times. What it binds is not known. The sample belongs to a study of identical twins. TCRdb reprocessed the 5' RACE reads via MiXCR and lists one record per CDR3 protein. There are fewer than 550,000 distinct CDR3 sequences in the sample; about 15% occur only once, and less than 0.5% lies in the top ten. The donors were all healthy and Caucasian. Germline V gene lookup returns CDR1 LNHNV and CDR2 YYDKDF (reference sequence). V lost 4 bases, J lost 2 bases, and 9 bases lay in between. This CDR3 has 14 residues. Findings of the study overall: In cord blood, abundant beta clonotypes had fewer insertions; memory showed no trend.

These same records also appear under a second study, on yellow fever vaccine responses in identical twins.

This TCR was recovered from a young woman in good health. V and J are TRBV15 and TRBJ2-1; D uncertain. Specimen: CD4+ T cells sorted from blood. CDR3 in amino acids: CATSKGQTYNEQFF. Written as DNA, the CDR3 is TGTGCCACCAGCAAAGGCCAAACCTACAATGAGCAGTTCTTC.